Each of the 24 T cell receptor beta chains below was sequenced from the same sample in a study of lymphopenia after photon versus proton radiotherapy. Sequencing was performed with immunoSEQ multiplex PCR; in TCRdb, only in-frame clones are kept and a portion is missing. The table shows roughly 29,000 clones, with about nine tenths occurring only once. This material consisted of peripheral blood, taken from a patient treated with proton-based radiotherapy. Receptor source: an older woman with cholangiocarcinoma. Some clones in this sample may be carry-over from other donors' samples.

The chain combines TRBV19 with TRBJ2-5, with 7 bases fitting TRBD1. Germline loops: CDR1 LNHDA, CDR2 SQIVND (reference sequence). V was pared by 6 bases and J by 3 bases, with 10 bases of the junction left unmatched. This CDR3 region has 15 residues. The CDR3 loop is CASRQRQGIEETQYF. Here the CDR3 DNA reads TGTGCCAGTAGGCAAAGACAGGGTATAGAAGAGACCCAGTACTTC.

The V gene is TRBV21-1, the J gene TRBJ2-2. TRBV21-1 is a documented pseudogene. The CDR3 is made up of 16 amino acids. This CDR3 reads CASSKPVGERTGELFF. The CDR3 region has the DNA TGTGCCAGCAGCAAACCGGTGGGGGAACGCACCGGGGAGCTGTTTTTT.

The chain uses TRBV6-5 and TRBJ1-1; D gene ambiguous. Between the trimmed V and J ends, which lost 7 bases and 3 bases, there was a span of 12 bases. This CDR3 region has 13 residues. Germline V gene data show CDR1 as MNHEY and CDR2 as SVGAGI. The CDR3 nucleotides are TGTGCCAGCATCGCCCCGGAGGACACTGAAGCTTTCTTT. It translates to CASIAPEDTEAFF.

The chain is built from TRBV30 and TRBJ1-3; D is ambiguous. V was shortened by 1 base and J by 3 bases, with 13 bases between the two germline ends. Looked up from germline, CDR1 is GTSNPN and CDR2 is SVGIG (reference sequence). The CDR3 extends over 15 amino acids. CDR3 bases: TGTGCCTGGAGTGACCACCCCCAAATTGGAAACACCATATATTTT. It yields the protein CAWSDHPQIGNTIYF.

The chain is built from TRBV7-6 and TRBJ2-5, with 8 bases matching TRBD1. Unmatched junction bases numbered 11, after V lost 5 bases and J lost 3 bases. The CDR3 is made up of 16 amino acids. Germline V gives CDR1 SGHVS, CDR2 FNYEAQ. The CDR3 protein is CASSPEGQGAKETQYF. CDR3 nucleotides: TGTGCCAGCAGCCCGGAAGGGCAGGGGGCGAAAGAGACCCAGTACTTC.

V usage is TRBV19 and J usage is TRBJ2-1; no reliable D call. V lost 5 bases to trimming and J lost 7 bases, with 12 bases between them. The germline V gene has CDR1 LNHDA and CDR2 SQIVND (reference sequence). The CDR3 has 13 amino acids. The CDR3 bases are TGTGCCAGTAGTTTATCCCCGTGGAATGAGCAGTTCTTC. Residues: CASSLSPWNEQFF.

The chain recombines TRBV5-1 with TRBJ2-1, with 7 bases matching TRBD2. V lost 2 bases to trimming and J lost 0 bases; unmatched junction nucleotides: 2. This CDR3 is built from 15 residues. The germline gives CDR1 SGHRS, CDR2 YFSETQ. The CDR3 here is CASSLLARSYNEQFF. In nucleotides, the CDR3 is TGCGCCAGCAGCTTACTAGCGCGCTCCTACAATGAGCAGTTCTTC. Combining the CDR3 with reference TRBV5-1 and TRBJ2-1 gives the whole variable domain KAGVTQTPRYLIKTRGQQVTLSCSPISGHRSVSWYQQTPGQGLQFLFEYFSETQRNKGNFPGRFSGRQFSNSRSEMNVSTLELGDSALYLCASSLLARSYNEQFFGPGTRLTVL.

This chain links TRBV14 with TRBJ1-3, with D unresolved. The CDR3 loop spans 16 amino acids. The germline gives CDR1 SGHDN, CDR2 FVKESK. V was shortened by 2 bases and J by 0 bases, with 11 bases between the two germline ends. DNA of the CDR3: TGTGCCAGCAGCCAAAAGGGTCTCCGCTCTGGAAACACCATATATTTT. It encodes CASSQKGLRSGNTIYF.

This chain joins TRBV6-6 and TRBJ2-7; TRBD2 agrees at 8 bases. V lost 11 bases to trimming and J lost 7 bases; unmatched junction nucleotides: 10. In germline, CDR1 is MNHNY, CDR2 SVGAGI (reference sequence). The CDR3 is 12 residues long. This chain's CDR3 is CASGGGYGEQYF. CDR3 nucleotides: TGTGCCTCCGGGGGGGGATATGGGGAGCAGTACTTC.

V is TRBV11-2 and J is TRBJ2-6, with 10 bases lining up with TRBD1. This CDR3 is 19 amino acids long. With 4 bases clipped from V and 0 bases from J, the junction kept 9 bases outside the gene matches. Germline V gene data show CDR1 as SGHAT and CDR2 as FQNNGV. The CDR3 reads CASSYQGWDRGSGANVLTF. CDR3 bases: TGTGCCAGCAGCTACCAGGGTTGGGACAGGGGCTCTGGGGCCAACGTCCTGACTTTC.

The rearrangement joins TRBV2 to TRBJ2-1; 7 bases are shared with TRBD2. CDR3 size: 15 residues. V was clipped by 9 bases and J by 4 bases; unmatched bases: 12. CDR1 and CDR2 from the germline V gene are SNHLY and FYNNEI. DNA of the CDR3: TGTGCCAGACGTAGATCGGCGGGAGAATACAATGAGCAGTTCTTC. It yields the protein CARRRSAGEYNEQFF.

This clone counts as medium-sized. This chain connects TRBV19 to TRBJ1-1, with unresolved D. With 7 bases removed from V and 6 bases from J, the gap between germline ends came to 12 bases. The germline V gene has CDR1 LNHDA and CDR2 SQIVND (reference sequence). The CDR3 spans 12 residues. CDR3 nucleotides: TGTGCCAGTATCAAGCTCGGTTCTGAAGCTTTCTTT. This gives the protein CASIKLGSEAFF.

This chain joins TRBV5-6 and TRBJ2-3; no clear D. Trimming pared 0 bases from V and 0 bases from J, leaving 11 bases between. CDR1 is SGHDT and CDR2 is YYEEEE in the germline V gene. This CDR3 spans 16 amino acids. The CDR3 nucleotides are TGTGCCAGCAGCTTGGCCTACGGCGGTAGCACAGATACGCAGTATTTT. Translated: CASSLAYGGSTDTQYF.

V usage is TRBV6-5 and J usage is TRBJ2-7; D ambiguous. The CDR3 runs to 13 residues. From germline, CDR1 is MNHEY and CDR2 SVGAGI. Trimming stripped 0 bases from V and 4 bases from J, with 7 bases between. The DNA for the CDR3 is TGTGCCAGCAGTTACTCAGAATCATACGAGCAGTACTTC. Translated: CASSYSESYEQYF.

The rearrangement joins TRBV12-5 to TRBJ2-1, with D maybe TRBD2 (5 bases). The V gene lost 2 bases and the J gene lost 6 bases, with 11 bases spanning the gap. CDR1 LGHNT and CDR2 FRNRAP come from the germline V gene. This CDR3 spans 14 amino acids. The DNA for the CDR3 is TGTGCTAGTGGTTTGCTAGCTTGGGGCAATGAGCAGTTCTTC. Amino acids: CASGLLAWGNEQFF.

The chain links TRBV7-2 to TRBJ2-1; D is uncertain. The CDR3 contains 13 residues. Germline V CDR1 and CDR2: SGHTA, FQGNSA. V was trimmed by 5 bases and J by 14 bases, leaving 19 bases between them. DNA of the CDR3: TGTGCCAGCAGCCCCCGGTATGGGAAGGAGAAGTTCTTC. Protein: CASSPRYGKEKFF.

V is TRBV5-6 and J is TRBJ1-5; a weak D match, TRBD1 (6 bases). The CDR3 has 15 amino acids. Trimming took 5 bases from V and 7 from J, leaving 19 bases between them. From germline, CDR1 is SGHDT and CDR2 YYEEEE. CDR3 in amino acids: CASRKLDSPEQPQHF. The DNA for the CDR3 is TGTGCCAGCAGGAAGTTGGACAGCCCAGAGCAGCCCCAGCATTTT.

The chain uses TRBV6-1 and TRBJ2-2; D perhaps matches TRBD2 (6 bases). Trimming took off 2 bases at V and 7 bases at J, with 17 bases between the two ends. The CDR3 has 16 amino acids. Germline assignment: CDR1 MNHNS and CDR2 SASEGT. The CDR3 sequence is CASSEFVWTGGGELFF. Written as DNA, the CDR3 is TGTGCCAGCAGTGAATTCGTCTGGACCGGGGGCGGGGAGCTGTTTTTT.

This clone was seen a single time. V is TRBV5-5 and J is TRBJ2-7, with 10 bases aligning to TRBD1. The CDR3 covers 16 residues. V was clipped by 3 bases and J by 7 bases; unmatched bases: 13. In germline, CDR1 is SGHKS, CDR2 YYEKEE (reference sequence). CDR3 in DNA: TGTGCCAGCAGCTGGAGGCCGGGACAGGGGCAAAAGGAGCAGTACTTC. Amino acids: CASSWRPGQGQKEQYF.

The chain carries TRBV2 and TRBJ2-7, with 12 bases that match TRBD2. The germline V gene has CDR1 SNHLY and CDR2 FYNNEI. Trimming removed 1 base from V and 6 bases from J; junction bases left unmatched: 4. The CDR3 sequence is 15 residues long. This CDR3 is CASSEEATSGSEQYF. The DNA for the CDR3 is TGTGCCAGCAGTGAAGAGGCGACTAGCGGGAGCGAGCAGTACTTC. Filled out from reference TRBV2 and TRBJ2-7, the complete variable domain reads EPEVTQTPSHQVTQMGQEVILRCVPISNHLYFYWYRQILGQKVEFLVSFYNNEISEKSEIFDDQFSVERPDGSNFTLKIRSTKLEDSAMYFCASSEEATSGSEQYFGPGTRLTVT.

This clone was seen a single time. The chain joins TRBV7-3 to TRBJ2-1; no definite D call. The V gene's germline CDR1 is SGHTA and CDR2 FQGTGA. The V gene lost 7 bases and the J gene lost 8 bases, with 12 bases spanning the gap. CDR3 length: 12 residues. The CDR3 region is CASNDLGDEQFF. The CDR3 DNA reads TGTGCCAGCAACGACCTGGGCGATGAGCAGTTCTTC.

The chain links TRBV7-2 to TRBJ2-7, with a tentative D call TRBD2 (6 bases). CDR1 is SGHTA, CDR2 FQGNSA, per germline. CDR3 length: 14 residues. V was shortened by 5 bases and J by 6 bases, with 17 bases between the two germline ends. CDR3: CASSRGLQSIEQYF. The CDR3 DNA is TGTGCCAGCAGCCGGGGACTGCAGTCAATCGAGCAGTACTTC.

The V call is TRBV5-1, the J call TRBJ2-3; 8 bases agree with TRBD2. Losses at the gene ends were 0 bases for V and 3 bases for J; bases not matched to a gene: 9. The germline gives CDR1 SGHRS, CDR2 YFSETQ. The CDR3 has 17 residues. Here the CDR3 reads CASSLDPAGVGTDTQYF. The CDR3 region has the DNA TGCGCCAGCAGCTTGGACCCAGCGGGAGTAGGAACAGATACGCAGTATTTT. Full variable domain (outside the CDR3, taken from reference TRBV5-1 and TRBJ2-3): KAGVTQTPRYLIKTRGQQVTLSCSPISGHRSVSWYQQTPGQGLQFLFEYFSETQRNKGNFPGRFSGRQFSNSRSEMNVSTLELGDSALYLCASSLDPAGVGTDTQYFGPGTRLTVL.

This rearrangement joins TRBV7-6 to TRBJ1-2; 9 positions agree with TRBD1. The CDR3 extends over 14 amino acids. Per germline, CDR1 SGHVS and CDR2 FNYEAQ. The J segment lost 8 bases and the V segment lost 1 base, leaving 5 bases of the junction unmatched. As DNA, the CDR3 is TGTGCCAGCAGCTTAGTCGGGACAGGGTACGGCTACACCTTC. Translating gives CASSLVGTGYGYTF.